The present TCR beta chain was sequenced within a study of CD8+CD57+ T cells in acquired aplastic anemia. General study findings and limits: CD8+ Simpson's diversity did not differ significantly between patients and controls.

All sequencing subjects had displayed CD8+CD57+ cell expansion on flow cytometry. About this clonotype itself: Its antigen remains unidentified.

Genomic DNA provided the template from which TCR beta VDJ and CDR3 profiles were obtained. TCRdb redid the calling of the reads with MiXCR, one entry per CDR3 protein. The sample carries 150,000 or so distinct CDR3 sequences, about 52% recorded once. The receptor was isolated from a human donor with aplastic anemia. The material sequenced was sorted CD4+, CD8+, or CD8+CD57+ T cells (not recorded which) from PBMCs.

The CDR3 DNA sequence: TGCAGCAGTGAAATCGGGGAGCCTGGCAATGAGCAGTTCTTC. Its translation is CSSEIGEPGNEQFF. This sequence joins TRBV29-1 and TRBJ2-1, with D possibly matching TRBD2 (5 bases). The CDR3 covers 14 residues. The germline gives CDR1 SQVTM, CDR2 ANQGSEA. With 8 bases removed from V and 6 bases from J, the gap between germline ends came to 20 bases.